The present T cell receptor (beta chain) was sequenced within a study of T cells after yellow fever vaccination. At the level of the study: Fractions of low cell number were prepared using SMART-Seq v4 Ultra Low Input. Overall study findings and caveats: On re-exposure, the response was weaker but peaked faster, at day 5 versus 15. Abundant clonotypes from the bulk population could get into FACS-sorted repertoires as contaminants.

A 5'RACE template-switching step, the method used to make TCR cDNA, added a universal primer site and UMIs. TCRdb reprocessed the 5' RACE reads via MiXCR and lists one record per CDR3 protein. The profile shows about 310,000 distinct CDR3 sequences, roughly 3.5% of them singletons. Ten or more counts support this clonotype. Its specificity is not known. The starting material was PBMCs, obtained on the day of the yellow fever booster vaccination. The receptor was isolated from a man aged 18 to 30 who received the YFV17D yellow fever vaccine.

CDR3 bases: TGTGCCAGCAGCTGGACAGGGGGCGAACGGGGCTACACCTTC. Translated, it gives CASSWTGGERGYTF. The rearrangement uses TRBV7-3 and TRBJ1-2; 11 positions match TRBD1. With 4 bases clipped from V and 8 bases from J, the junction kept 6 bases outside the gene matches. CDR1 SGHTA and CDR2 FQGTGA come from the germline V gene. The CDR3 consists of 14 residues.